Listed below are T cell receptor beta chains from one sample, sequenced in a study of spatial heterogeneity in lung cancer. Via MiXCR, TCRdb re-called the 5' RACE reads, giving one row per CDR3 protein. Of approximately 40,000 distinct CDR3 sequences in the sample, around 5.5% were seen once. The source material was PBMCs, sampled at surgery. These receptors originate from a female donor with early-stage non-small cell lung cancer. CDR3s include the opening cysteine and the closing phenylalanine or tryptophan. The order of the fields is J gene, V gene, D gene, clone size, CDR3 DNA, CDR3 protein. A D gene is named only where the DNA matches it firmly. Not all rows give a size; the values are once, few, many and, for expanded clones, a class.

TRBJ2-2	TRBV4-2	NA	medium-sized	TGTGCCAGCAGCCAGTACGCAGGGGCGAACACCGGGGAGCTGTTTTTT	CASSQYAGANTGELFF
TRBJ2-4	TRBV7-2	NA	many	TGTGCCAGCAGCTTACCGGGTCTCTCTCAGTACTTC	CASSLPGLSQYF
TRBJ2-7	TRBV5-1	NA	many	TGCGCCAGCAGCATACTTACAGGGATCTCCTACGAGCAGTACTTC	CASSILTGISYEQYF
TRBJ2-2	TRBV29-1	NA	many	TGCAGCGCTCAAGACTTTAGGGGGGAGGGCCGGATCGGGGAGCTGTTTTTT	CSAQDFRGEGRIGELFF
TRBJ2-5	TRBV20-1	TRBD1	few	TGCAGTGCTAGAGATTGGGGACAGATACAAGAGACCCAGTACTTC	CSARDWGQIQETQYF
TRBJ1-1	TRBV29-1	NA	many	TGCAGCGCCCTTATGGGGGTCACTGAAGCTTTCTTT	CSALMGVTEAFF
TRBJ1-4	TRBV5-1	NA	many	TGCGCCAGCAGCTTGGGTCGTAATGAAAAACTGTTTTTT	CASSLGRNEKLFF
TRBJ2-1	TRBV20-1	TRBD2	few	TGCAGTGCTAGGCGGCTAGCGGCCTACAATGAGCAGTTCTTC	CSARRLAAYNEQFF
TRBJ2-7	TRBV6-6	TRBD1	few	TGTGCCAGCAGTGAATACAGGGGTGCTGCCTACGAGCAGTACTTC	CASSEYRGAAYEQYF
TRBJ2-1	TRBV27	NA	many	TGTGCCAGCAGTCCACTGGGGGACACCTACAATGAGCAGTTCTTC	CASSPLGDTYNEQFF
TRBJ2-3	TRBV11-2	NA	many	TGTGCCAGCAGCTCCGGAGACACAGATACGCAGTATTTT	CASSSGDTDTQYF
TRBJ1-5	TRBV20-1	TRBD1	NA	TGCAGTGCTATCGACAGGGAACGAGGAAGCAATCAGCCCCAGCATTTT	CSAIDRERGSNQPQHF
TRBJ2-6	TRBV5-1	NA	many	TGCGCCAGCAGCTTGTCTCCTGGCCCGTCTGGGGCCAACGTCCTGACTTTC	CASSLSPGPSGANVLTF
TRBJ1-1	TRBV7-3	NA	many	TGTGCCAGCAGCTTGATGGGGGCGAACACTGAAGCTTTCTTT	CASSLMGANTEAFF
TRBJ2-5	TRBV20-1	TRBD2	many	TGCAGTGCTAGAGTTTTCGTAGCGGGAGGGTTAGAGACCCAGTACTTC	CSARVFVAGGLETQYF
TRBJ1-2	TRBV27	TRBD1	few	TGTGCCAGCAGCCCTGACAGGGGGAGGTATGGCTACACCTTC	CASSPDRGRYGYTF
TRBJ1-1	TRBV10-3	NA	few	TGTGCCATAGCGGACGGATTGAACACTGAAGCTTTCTTT	CAIADGLNTEAFF
TRBJ1-2	TRBV11-2	NA	NA	TGTGCCAGCAGCCAAAGAGTCAGGGGAATACATGGCTACACCTTC	CASSQRVRGIHGYTF
TRBJ1-1	TRBV7-3	TRBD1	many	TGTGCCAGCAGCCCTGGACAGGGCGTGAGTGAAGCTTTCTTT	CASSPGQGVSEAFF
TRBJ2-5	TRBV7-3	NA	many	TGTGCCAGCAGCCCGGGTCCTGGGGAGACCCAGTACTTC	CASSPGPGETQYF
TRBJ2-7	TRBV11-2	TRBD2	many	TGTGCCAGCAGCTCCTCGCGGGAGCGGGGCGAGCAGTACTTC	CASSSSRERGEQYF
TRBJ1-2	TRBV20-1	TRBD1	NA	TGCAGTGCTAGAGACAGGGGGAACTACACCTTC	CSARDRGNYTF
TRBJ2-1	TRBV2	TRBD2	many	TGTGCCAGCAGGAGCGGGGGTTCCTACAATGAGCAGTTCTTC	CASRSGGSYNEQFF
TRBJ1-3	TRBV10-3	NA	many	TGTGCCACGCGGACAGCCTTCTTCTCTGGAAACACCATATATTTT	CATRTAFFSGNTIYF